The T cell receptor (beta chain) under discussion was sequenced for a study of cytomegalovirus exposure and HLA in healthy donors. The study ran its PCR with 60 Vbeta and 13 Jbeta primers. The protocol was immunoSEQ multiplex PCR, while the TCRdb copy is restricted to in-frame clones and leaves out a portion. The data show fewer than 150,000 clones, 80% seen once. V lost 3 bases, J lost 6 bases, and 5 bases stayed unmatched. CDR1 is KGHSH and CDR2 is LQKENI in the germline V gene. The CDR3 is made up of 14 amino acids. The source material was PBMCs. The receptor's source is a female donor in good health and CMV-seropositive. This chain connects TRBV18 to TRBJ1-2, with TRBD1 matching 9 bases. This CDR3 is CASSPDRGNNGYTF. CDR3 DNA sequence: TGTGCCAGCTCACCGGACAGGGGAAACAATGGCTACACCTTC.